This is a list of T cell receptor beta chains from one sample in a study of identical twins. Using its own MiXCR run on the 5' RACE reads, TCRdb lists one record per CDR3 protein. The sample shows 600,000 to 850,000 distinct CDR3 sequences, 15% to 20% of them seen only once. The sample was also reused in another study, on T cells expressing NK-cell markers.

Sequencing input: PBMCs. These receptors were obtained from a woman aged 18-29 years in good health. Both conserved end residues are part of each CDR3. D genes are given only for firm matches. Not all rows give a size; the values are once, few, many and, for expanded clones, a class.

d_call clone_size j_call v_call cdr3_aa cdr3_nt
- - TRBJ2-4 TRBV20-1 CSAREPQGTDIQYF TGCAGTGCTAGAGAACCACAGGGTACAGACATTCAGTACTTC
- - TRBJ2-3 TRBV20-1 CSAIVGSGDTQYF TGCAGTGCTATTGTCGGCTCAGGAGATACGCAGTATTTT
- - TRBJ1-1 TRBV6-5 CASSYSPLGGWTEAFF TGTGCCAGCAGTTACTCCCCGTTGGGAGGATGGACTGAAGCTTTCTTT
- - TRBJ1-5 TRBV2 CASSVRGQPQHF TGTGCCAGCAGTGTAAGGGGACAGCCCCAGCATTTT
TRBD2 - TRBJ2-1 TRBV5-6 CASSLPSGSSEQFF TGTGCCAGCAGCTTACCTAGCGGGAGTAGCGAGCAGTTCTTC
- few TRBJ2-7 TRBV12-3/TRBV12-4 CASSRTGIRQYF TGTGCCAGCAGTCGGACCGGAATAAGGCAGTACTTC
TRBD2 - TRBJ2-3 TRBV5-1 CASSSVGGAIADTQYF TGCGCCAGCAGCTCGGTCGGGGGGGCGATAGCAGATACGCAGTATTTT
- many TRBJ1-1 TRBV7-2 CASSRGRGGAFF TGTGCCAGCAGCCGCGGGAGGGGTGGAGCTTTCTTT
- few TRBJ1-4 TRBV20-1 CSARDAAGDNEKLFF TGCAGTGCTAGAGACGCCGCGGGGGATAATGAAAAACTGTTTTTT
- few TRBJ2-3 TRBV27 CASSLRDKRDTQYF TGTGCCAGCAGTTTACGGGACAAGAGGGATACGCAGTATTTT
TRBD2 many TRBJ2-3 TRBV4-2 CASSRLAGHTDTQYF TGTGCCAGCAGCCGACTAGCGGGCCACACAGATACGCAGTATTTT
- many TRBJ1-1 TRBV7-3 CASSLIGRNTEAFF TGTGCCAGCAGCTTAATCGGGAGGAACACTGAAGCTTTCTTT
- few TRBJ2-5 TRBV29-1 CSVEDGSHLETQYF TGCAGCGTTGAAGACGGATCTCATCTGGAGACCCAGTACTTC
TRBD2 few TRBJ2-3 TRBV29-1 CSVAAGGTTDTQYF TGCAGCGTTGCGGCGGGAGGGACCACAGATACGCAGTATTTT
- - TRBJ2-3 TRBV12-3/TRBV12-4 CASGGWSDTQYF TGTGCCAGCGGGGGGTGGTCAGATACGCAGTATTTT
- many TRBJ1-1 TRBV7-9 CASSFGGLSPLGEAFF TGTGCCAGCAGCTTCGGGGGGTTATCCCCGTTAGGTGAAGCTTTCTTT
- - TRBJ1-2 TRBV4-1 CASSQDPAGHYGYTF TGCGCCAGCAGCCAAGATCCCGCAGGGCACTATGGCTACACCTTC
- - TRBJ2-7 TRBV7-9 CASSLDGFTWSSYEQYF TGTGCCAGCAGCTTAGATGGCTTCACTTGGTCTTCGTACGAGCAGTACTTC
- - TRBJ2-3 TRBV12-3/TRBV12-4 CASSPGQFSSTDTQYF TGTGCCAGCAGTCCCGGACAGTTCTCTAGCACAGATACGCAGTATTTT
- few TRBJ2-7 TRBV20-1 CSARTAPGPGEQYF TGCAGTGCTAGAACCGCGCCCGGCCCGGGGGAGCAGTACTTC
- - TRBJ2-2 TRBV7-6 CASSTRDTGELFF TGTGCCAGCAGCACGAGGGACACCGGGGAGCTGTTTTTT
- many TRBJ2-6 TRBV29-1 CSVLPQLSGANVLTF TGCAGCGTTCTCCCTCAGTTATCTGGGGCCAACGTCCTGACTTTC
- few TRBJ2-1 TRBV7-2 CASSSSGHLAKFF TGTGCCAGCAGCTCCTCGGGCCATCTAGCTAAGTTCTTC
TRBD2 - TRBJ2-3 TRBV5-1 CASSLMAGGVPDTQYF TGCGCCAGCAGCTTGATGGCGGGAGGAGTCCCAGATACGCAGTATTTT
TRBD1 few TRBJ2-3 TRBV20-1 CSAWTGEVFHTDTQYF TGCAGTGCTTGGACAGGGGAGGTGTTTCACACAGATACGCAGTATTTT
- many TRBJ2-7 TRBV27 CASRDRNYEQYF TGTGCCAGCAGGGACAGAAACTACGAGCAGTACTTC
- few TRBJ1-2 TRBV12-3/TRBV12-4 CASSYTLGPNYGYTF TGTGCCAGCAGTTACACATTGGGTCCAAACTATGGCTACACCTTC
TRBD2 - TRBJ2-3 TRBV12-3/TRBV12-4 CASSPYSSGGSTDTQYF TGTGCCAGCAGTCCCTATTCTAGCGGGGGCAGCACAGATACGCAGTATTTT
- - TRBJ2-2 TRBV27 CASGWGGELFF TGTGCCAGCGGCTGGGGCGGGGAGCTGTTTTTT
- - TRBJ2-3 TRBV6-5 CASSYTTGSMLDTQYF TGTGCCAGCAGTTACACTACGGGCTCTATGTTGGATACGCAGTATTTT
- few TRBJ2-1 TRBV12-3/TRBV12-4 CASSLVTGGNEQFF TGTGCCAGCAGTTTAGTCACCGGGGGCAATGAGCAGTTCTTC
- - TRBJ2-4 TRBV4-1 CASSPQGGGKNIQYF TGCGCCAGCAGCCCCCAGGGGGGAGGGAAAAACATTCAGTACTTC
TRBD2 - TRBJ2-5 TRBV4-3 CASSQILGTSGRKETQYF TGCGCCAGCAGCCAGATTTTGGGGACTAGCGGGAGGAAAGAGACCCAGTACTTC
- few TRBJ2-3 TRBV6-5 CASSYRTIGSDTQYF TGTGCCAGCAGTTACCGGACCATAGGGTCAGATACGCAGTATTTT
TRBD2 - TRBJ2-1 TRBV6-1 CASSPGSSGSNEQFF TGTGCCAGCAGCCCAGGATCTAGCGGGAGCAATGAGCAGTTCTTC
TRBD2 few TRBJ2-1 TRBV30 CAWSPGLGYNEQFF TGTGCCTGGAGTCCGGGACTAGGCTACAATGAGCAGTTCTTC
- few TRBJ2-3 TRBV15 CATSRMDSTDTQYF TGTGCCACCAGCAGAATGGACAGCACAGATACGCAGTATTTT
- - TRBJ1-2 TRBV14 CASSQVYSSYGYTF TGTGCCAGCAGCCAAGTTTACAGCTCCTATGGCTACACCTTC
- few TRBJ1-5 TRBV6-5 CASSFKAGGNQPQHF TGTGCCAGCAGTTTCAAAGCTGGGGGCAATCAGCCCCAGCATTTT
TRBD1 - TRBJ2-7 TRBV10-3 CAISGSDRGSHEQYF TGTGCCATCAGTGGGTCTGACAGGGGGAGCCACGAGCAGTACTTC
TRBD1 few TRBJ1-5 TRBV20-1 CSARTGAVDQPQHF TGCAGTGCGAGGACAGGGGCTGTTGATCAGCCCCAGCATTTT
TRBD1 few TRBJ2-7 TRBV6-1 CASSEKQGSNEQYF TGTGCCAGCAGCGAGAAACAGGGGTCTAACGAGCAGTACTTC
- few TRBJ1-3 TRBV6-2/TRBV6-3 CASSYSDLGNTIYF TGTGCCAGCAGTTACAGCGACCTTGGAAACACCATATATTTT
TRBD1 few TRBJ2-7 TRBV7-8 CASSLDNRQGADEQYF TGTGCCAGCAGCTTAGACAATCGACAGGGGGCGGACGAGCAGTACTTC
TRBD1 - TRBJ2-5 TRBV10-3 CAISESRDRRETQYF TGTGCCATCAGTGAGTCCCGGGACAGGAGAGAGACCCAGTACTTC
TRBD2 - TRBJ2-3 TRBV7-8 CASSQSAGTTSDTQYF TGTGCCAGCAGCCAATCGGCGGGGACTACGTCGGATACGCAGTATTTT
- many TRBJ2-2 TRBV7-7 CASSLGRTGELFF TGTGCCAGCAGTTTAGGGCGGACCGGGGAGCTGTTTTTT
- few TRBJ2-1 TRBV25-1 CASRRGGINNEQFF TGTGCCAGCAGAAGGGGGGGAATCAACAATGAGCAGTTCTTC
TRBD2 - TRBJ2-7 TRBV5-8 CASSVGLAGGYDEQYF TGTGCCAGCAGCGTGGGACTAGCGGGAGGCTACGACGAGCAGTACTTC
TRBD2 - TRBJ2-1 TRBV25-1 CADLGTSGPERFF TGTGCAGATTTAGGGACTAGCGGACCGGAGCGGTTCTTC
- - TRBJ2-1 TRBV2 CASSYLAPEQFF TGTGCCAGCAGTTATCTAGCCCCGGAGCAGTTCTTC
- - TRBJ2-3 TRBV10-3 CAISLGRRTDTQYF TGTGCCATCAGCTTAGGAAGGCGCACAGATACGCAGTATTTT
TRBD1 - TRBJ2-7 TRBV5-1 CASSGTVKRGASEQYF TGCGCCAGCAGCGGGACAGTCAAACGGGGTGCGTCCGAGCAGTACTTC
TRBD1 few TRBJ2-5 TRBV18 CASSPPTGRSETQYF TGTGCCAGCTCACCACCGACAGGGAGATCGGAGACCCAGTACTTC
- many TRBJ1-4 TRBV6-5 CASSYAVNEKLFF TGTGCCAGCAGTTACGCCGTTAATGAAAAACTGTTTTTT
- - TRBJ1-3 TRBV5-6 CASSLNPSQGDTIYF TGTGCCAGCAGCTTGAACCCCTCACAGGGAGACACCATATATTTT
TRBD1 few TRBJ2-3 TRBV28 CASSLAGQGRFGTDTQYF TGTGCCAGCAGTCTCGCCGGACAGGGAAGGTTTGGCACAGATACGCAGTATTTT
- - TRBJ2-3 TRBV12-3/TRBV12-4 CASILTGARDTQYF TGTGCCAGCATACTGACCGGGGCCCGGGATACGCAGTATTTT
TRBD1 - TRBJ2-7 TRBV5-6 CASSLGDSPYEQYF TGTGCCAGCAGCTTGGGGGACAGCCCCTACGAGCAGTACTTC